This TCR beta chain derives from a study of spatial heterogeneity in lung cancer. Per the germline V gene, CDR1 is LNHDA and CDR2 is SQIVND (reference sequence). Trimming took 5 bases from V and 4 from J; bases not matched to a gene: 11. The length of the CDR3 is 17 residues. The time point here: sample taken at primary tumor resection. Extraction of whole RNA from tumor, nontumor lung or frozen PBMC preceded unsorted sequencing. Every TCR cDNA molecule bore a unique molecular identifier. TCRdb processed the 5' RACE reads anew with MiXCR; each CDR3 protein has one entry. The profile shows about 95,000 distinct CDR3 sequences, around 10% of them singletons.

This rearrangement joins TRBV19 to TRBJ2-3; 11 bases agree with TRBD1. Sequencing used PBMCs, obtained at surgery. The TCR comes from a male donor with early-stage non-small cell lung cancer. CDR3 DNA sequence: TGTGCCAGTAGTCCCCGGACAGGGGGCTTTCCCTCAGATACGCAGTATTTT. Translating gives CASSPRTGGFPSDTQYF. Based on the CDR3 plus reference TRBV19 and TRBJ2-3, the full variable domain is DGGITQSPKYLFRKEGQNVTLSCEQNLNHDAMYWYRQDPGQGLRLIYYSQIVNDFQKGDIAEGYSVSREKKESFPLTVTSAQKNPTAFYLCASSPRTGGFPSDTQYFGPGTRLTVL.